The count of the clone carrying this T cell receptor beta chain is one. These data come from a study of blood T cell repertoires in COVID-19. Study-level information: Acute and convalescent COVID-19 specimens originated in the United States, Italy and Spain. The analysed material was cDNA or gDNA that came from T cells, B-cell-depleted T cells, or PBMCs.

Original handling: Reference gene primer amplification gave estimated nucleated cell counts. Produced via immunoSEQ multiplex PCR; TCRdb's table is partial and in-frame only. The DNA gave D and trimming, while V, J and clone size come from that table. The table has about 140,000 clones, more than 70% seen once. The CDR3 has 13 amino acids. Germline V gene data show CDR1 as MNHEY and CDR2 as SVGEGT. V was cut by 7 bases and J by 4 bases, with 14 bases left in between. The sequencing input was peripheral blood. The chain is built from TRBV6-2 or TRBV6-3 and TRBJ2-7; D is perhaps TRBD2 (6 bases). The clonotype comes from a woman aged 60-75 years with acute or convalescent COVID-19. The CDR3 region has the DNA TGTGCCAGCACCCCCCTAGCGAGATACGAGCAGTACTTC. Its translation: CASTPLARYEQYF.